One T cell receptor beta chain is described in this entry. PCR used 60 Vbeta primers and 13 Jbeta primers. Some clones are missing from TCRdb's copy, which holds only in-frame ones; the method was immunoSEQ multiplex PCR. This sample carries approximately 110,000 clones, 10% to 15% of them seen once, and the ten largest clones take approximately 15%. These data belong to a study of cytomegalovirus exposure and HLA in healthy donors. As for the study in general: T cells numbering approximately 170 million yielded around 120 million unique TCR beta sequences in an earlier analysis.

CDR1 and CDR2 from the germline V gene are GTSNPN and SVGIG (reference sequence). This CDR3 is 13 amino acids long. Trimming cost V 2 bases and J 11 bases; bases outside gene matches: 11. The chain links TRBV30 to TRBJ2-5, with 7 bases that match TRBD2. The clonotype was recovered from a middle-aged man in good health and CMV-seropositive. Sequences were obtained from PBMCs. The CDR3 loop is CAWSSTGGQEQYF. The CDR3, as DNA: TGTGCCTGGAGTTCGACGGGAGGCCAGGAGCAGTACTTC.